The text below deals with one T cell receptor beta chain. Per germline, CDR1 SGHTA and CDR2 FQGNSA. V lost 1 base to trimming and J lost 6 bases, with 11 bases between them. The length of the CDR3 is 14 residues. As processed by the authors: Estimation of nucleated cell counts was performed using reference gene primer amplification. The data were produced by immunoSEQ multiplex PCR, yet TCRdb's version contains in-frame clones alone and is incomplete. V, J and clone size were drawn from that table, and D and trimming were deduced from the DNA. The sample records 200,000 to 300,000 clones, approximately 87% being singletons. This sample is drawn from a study of blood T cell repertoires in COVID-19. Study summary: Spain, Italy and the United States supplied samples that represented acute and convalescent COVID-19. From T cells, B-cell-depleted T cells, or PBMCs came the material, which was cDNA or gDNA.

The rearrangement joins TRBV7-2 to TRBJ2-3, with a weak D call TRBD2 (5 bases). Specimen: peripheral blood. The sequence was obtained from a woman between 45 and 60 years old with acute or convalescent COVID-19. CDR3 region: CASSLVFGGDTQYF. The CDR3, as DNA: TGTGCCAGCAGCTTAGTTTTTGGCGGGGATACGCAGTATTTT.